This passage covers 14 T cell receptor beta chains from one sample sequenced in a study of blood T cells in healthy people across ages. Together with a sample-barcoded 5' primer, a J-beta primer mix was included in a second PCR lasting roughly 6 to 12 cycles. TCRdb called the 5' RACE reads again in MiXCR, with one record for every CDR3 protein. Among about 830,000 distinct CDR3 sequences listed, approximately 65% were seen once. Sequenced: blood. Receptors originate from a man in his thirties or forties in good health.

This clonotype was found a few times. As DNA, the CDR3 is TGTGCCAGCAGCCCTCCGGACAGGGGAGGTTATGGCTACACCTTC. Its protein product is CASSPPDRGGYGYTF. This rearrangement joins TRBV28 to TRBJ1-2; 9 nucleotides line up with TRBD1. CDR1 is MDHEN and CDR2 is SYDVKM in the germline V gene. With 6 bases clipped from V and 5 bases from J, the junction kept 10 bases outside the gene matches. The CDR3 consists of 15 residues.

This chain uses TRBV7-2 with TRBJ2-7; 8 bases align to TRBD2. The germline V gene encodes CDR1 SGHTA and CDR2 FQGNSA. V gave up 3 bases and J gave up 3 bases; unmatched junction bases: 10. There are 16 residues in the CDR3. CDR3 sequence (DNA): TGTGCCAGCAGCTTGGGCGGGGGGACCTCAGGCTACGAGCAGTACTTC. It codes for CASSLGGGTSGYEQYF.

The gene calls are TRBV5-1 and TRBJ2-3; no clear D. The germline CDR1 and CDR2 sequences are SGHRS and YFSETQ. The CDR3 totals 16 residues. The V and J ends lost 3 bases and 6 bases respectively, with 20 bases between them. The CDR3 loop reads CASSWVDLTAEDTQYF. CDR3 nucleotide sequence: TGCGCCAGCAGCTGGGTGGACCTTACTGCGGAGGATACGCAGTATTTT.

J is TRBJ2-2 and V is TRBV7-3; D remains ambiguous. V lost 5 bases, J lost 5 bases, and 9 bases lay in between. Germline values: CDR1 SGHTA, CDR2 FQGTGA. The CDR3 contains 13 residues. The CDR3 here is CASSRPRTGELFF. The CDR3 DNA sequence: TGTGCCAGCAGCCGGCCGAGGACCGGGGAGCTGTTTTTT. Full variable domain (remainder filled in from reference TRBV7-3 and TRBJ2-2): GAGVSQTPSNKVTEKGKYVELRCDPISGHTALYWYRQSLGQGPEFLIYFQGTGAADDSGLPNDRFFAVRPEGSVSTLKIQRTERGDSAVYLCASSRPRTGELFFGEGSRLTVL.

J is TRBJ1-2 and V is TRBV2, with a tentative D call TRBD1 (5 bases). V was trimmed by 7 bases and J by 3 bases, leaving 18 bases between them. CDR1 is SNHLY, CDR2 FYNNEI, per germline. This CDR3 contains 15 residues. CDR3 region: CASTHRPRGYYGYTF. CDR3 nucleotide sequence: TGTGCCAGCACCCACCGACCTCGGGGCTACTATGGCTACACCTTC.

V usage is TRBV7-2 and J usage is TRBJ2-1, with D tentatively TRBD1 (6 bases). This CDR3 has 14 residues. Trimming took off 5 bases at V and 2 bases at J, with 10 bases between the two ends. CDR1 and CDR2 (germline): SGHTA, FQGNSA. This chain's CDR3 is CASSTRTAYNEQFF. DNA for the CDR3: TGTGCCAGCAGCACCAGGACAGCCTACAATGAGCAGTTCTTC. The full variable domain, completed using reference TRBV7-2 and TRBJ2-1, is GAGVSQSPSNKVTEKGKDVELRCDPISGHTALYWYRQSLGQGLEFLIYFQGNSAPDKSGLPSDRFSAERTGGSVSTLTIQRTQQEDSAVYLCASSTRTAYNEQFFGPGTRLTVL.

The chain has TRBV30 and TRBJ2-1; possible D gene TRBD2, 6 bases. Germline values: CDR1 GTSNPN, CDR2 SVGIG (reference sequence). The CDR3 is 14 amino acids. The V and J ends lost 8 bases and 3 bases respectively, with 17 bases between them. The CDR3 region has the DNA TGTGCCACCGCCGGGGCGGGGAGCTACAATGAGCAGTTCTTC. Protein: CATAGAGSYNEQFF.

In DNA form, the CDR3 reads TGTGCCACCTCGACAGGGTTAGATCCCGGGGAGCTGTTTTTT. Its translation is CATSTGLDPGELFF. The V and J genes are TRBV2 and TRBJ2-2, with TRBD1 matching 7 bases. Unmatched junction bases numbered 11, after V lost 10 bases and J lost 6 bases. Germline loops: CDR1 SNHLY, CDR2 FYNNEI. This CDR3 region has 14 residues.

In its sample, this clonotype was seen many times. At one end the junction does not follow the germline gene, possibly because of a read error. The rearrangement uses TRBV5-1 and TRBJ2-1; 12 bases map to TRBD2. The CDR3 is 14 amino acids. CDR1 SGHRS and CDR2 YFSETQ come from the germline V gene. The DNA of the CDR3 is TGTGCTAGCAGCTCCGGACTAGCGGGGAATGAGCAGTTCTTC. It specifies CASSSGLAGNEQFF.

This clonotype was seen once. V gene TRBV28 combines with J gene TRBJ2-1; 10 bases line up with TRBD2. This CDR3 spans 15 amino acids. Per the germline V gene, CDR1 is MDHEN and CDR2 is SYDVKM. The V and J ends lost 3 bases and 6 bases, in that order; junction bases with no gene match: 5. CDR3 region: CASSLATSGVNEQFF. CDR3 nucleotide sequence: TGTGCCAGCAGTTTGGCCACTAGCGGGGTCAATGAGCAGTTCTTC.

The chain uses TRBV7-9 and TRBJ2-4, with D unclear. Germline values: CDR1 SEHNR, CDR2 FQNEAQ (reference sequence). V shed 1 base and J shed 3 bases, with 4 bases lying between them. The CDR3 is 13 residues long. The DNA for the CDR3 is TGTGCCAGCAGCTTAGATGTCAAAAACATTCAGTACTTC. Residues: CASSLDVKNIQYF.

This chain links TRBV7-8 with TRBJ1-1; D gene uncertain. The CDR3 totals 15 residues. Germline CDR1 SGHVS, CDR2 FQNEAQ. V lost 4 bases and J 1 base, leaving 13 bases between the germline ends. The CDR3 loop reads CASSSHEKTNTEAFF. CDR3 DNA: TGTGCCAGCAGCTCCCATGAGAAGACGAACACTGAAGCTTTCTTT.

The chain recombines TRBV4-3 with TRBJ2-1, with a possible D match to TRBD2 (6 bases). The CDR3 runs 19 residues. CDR1 is LGHNA, CDR2 YSLEER, per germline. The V end was cut by 0 bases, the J end by 4 bases, with 22 bases between. For the CDR3, the DNA is TGCGCCAGCAGCCAAGATTTGACTAGTAGACAGCTGGGGTACAATGAGCAGTTCTTC. Protein sequence: CASSQDLTSRQLGYNEQFF.

This chain links TRBV19 with TRBJ1-6, with TRBD1 matching over 8 bases. With V trimmed by 3 bases and J by 7 bases, 2 bases remained unmatched. The CDR3 spans 14 residues. The V gene's germline CDR1 is LNHDA and CDR2 SQIVND (reference sequence). CDR3: CASSIGQGNSPLHF. The CDR3 DNA reads as TGTGCCAGTAGTATCGGACAGGGAAATTCACCCCTCCACTTT.